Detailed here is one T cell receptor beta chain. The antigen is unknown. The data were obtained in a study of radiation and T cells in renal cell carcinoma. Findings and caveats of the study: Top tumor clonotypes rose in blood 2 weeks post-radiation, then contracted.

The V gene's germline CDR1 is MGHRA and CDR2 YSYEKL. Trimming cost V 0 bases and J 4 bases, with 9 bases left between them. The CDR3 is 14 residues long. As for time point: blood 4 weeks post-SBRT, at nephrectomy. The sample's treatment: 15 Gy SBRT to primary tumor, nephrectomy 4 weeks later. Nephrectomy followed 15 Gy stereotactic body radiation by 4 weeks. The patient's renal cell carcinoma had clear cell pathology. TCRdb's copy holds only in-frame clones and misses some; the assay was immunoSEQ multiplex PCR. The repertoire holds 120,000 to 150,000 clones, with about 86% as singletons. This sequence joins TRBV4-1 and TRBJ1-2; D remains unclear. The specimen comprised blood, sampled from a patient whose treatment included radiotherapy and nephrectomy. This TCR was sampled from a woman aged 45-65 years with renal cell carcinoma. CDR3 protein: CASSQDHQAYGYTF. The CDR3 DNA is TGCGCCAGCAGCCAAGATCATCAGGCCTATGGCTACACCTTC.